A selection of T cell receptor beta chains follows, all from one sample in a study of T-cell reconstitution after alpha-beta-depleted transplantation in children. TCRdb re-called the PCR reads through MiXCR, storing one row per CDR3 protein. The repertoire holds 250,000 to 400,000 distinct CDR3 sequences, with around 25% as singletons. The sample consisted of PBMCs, mostly from graft donor cells, taken 180 days after TCRalphabeta/CD19-depleted stem cell transplant. All receptors derive from a male patient younger than 18 who had a stem cell transplant for acute lymphoblastic leukemia, so the T cells may come from the graft donor. The CDR3 runs from the conserved cysteine through the conserved F or W. The D gene is left open where the match is weak. Rows may omit the clone size; those that give it use once, few, many or a size class.

J: TRBJ1-3; length: 15; V: TRBV20-1; size: .; D: .; CDR3: CSARGGLGNRNTIYF; DNA: TGCAGTGCTAGGGGTGGGCTTGGTAATAGAAACACCATATATTTT
J: TRBJ2-1; length: 15; V: TRBV20-1; size: few; D: TRBD2; CDR3: CSASDLGLAYNEQFF; DNA: TGCAGTGCTAGTGATTTGGGACTAGCCTACAATGAGCAGTTCTTC
J: TRBJ2-1; length: 15; V: TRBV6-5; size: few; D: .; CDR3: CASSYGGGGGREAFF; DNA: TGTGCCAGCAGTTACGGGGGGGGCGGGGGTCGCGAGGCGTTCTTC
J: TRBJ2-1; length: 16; V: TRBV11-2; size: .; D: TRBD2; CDR3: CASRTIAGGPGNEQFF; DNA: TGTGCCAGCAGAACCATAGCGGGAGGGCCGGGCAATGAGCAGTTCTTC
J: TRBJ2-7; length: 15; V: TRBV7-9; size: few; D: TRBD2; CDR3: CASSSGLAGAGEQYF; DNA: TGTGCCAGCAGCTCGGGACTAGCGGGAGCTGGAGAGCAGTACTTC
J: TRBJ2-2; length: 13; V: TRBV29-1; size: few; D: .; CDR3: CSVRLVNTGELFF; DNA: TGCAGCGTTCGGTTGGTGAACACCGGGGAGCTGTTTTTT
J: TRBJ2-7; length: 17; V: TRBV7-9; size: .; D: TRBD2; CDR3: CASSLAASGFSRYEQYF; DNA: TGTGCCAGCAGCTTAGCCGCTAGCGGTTTCTCCCGTTACGAGCAGTACTTC
J: TRBJ2-7; length: 14; V: TRBV24-1; size: once; D: TRBD2; CDR3: CATSEGGRPYEQYF; DNA: TGTGCCACCAGTGAGGGGGGGAGACCCTACGAGCAGTACTTC
J: TRBJ2-5; length: 14; V: TRBV6-5; size: .; D: .; CDR3: CASSYRVRGETQYF; DNA: TGTGCCAGCAGTTACAGGGTACGCGGGGAGACCCAGTACTTC
J: TRBJ2-2; length: 16; V: TRBV29-1; size: .; D: TRBD1; CDR3: CSVEGVRQGATGELFF; DNA: TGCAGCGTTGAAGGGGTGAGACAGGGGGCAACCGGGGAGCTGTTTTTT
J: TRBJ2-1; length: 11; V: TRBV20-1; size: few; D: .; CDR3: CSASSGNEQFF; DNA: TGCAGTGCTAGTAGTGGGAATGAGCAGTTCTTC
J: TRBJ2-2; length: 15; V: TRBV7-6; size: .; D: .; CDR3: CASSLVINSRGELFF; DNA: TGTGCCAGCAGCTTAGTTATCAATAGTCGCGGGGAGCTGTTTTTT
J: TRBJ1-2; length: 15; V: TRBV3-1; size: .; D: TRBD1; CDR3: CASSQVGGLLYGYTF; DNA: TGTGCCAGCAGCCAAGTAGGGGGCCTTCTCTATGGCTACACCTTC
J: TRBJ2-5; length: 15; V: TRBV19; size: few; D: TRBD1; CDR3: CASSNLRQGQETQYF; DNA: TGTGCCAGTAGTAATCTCCGACAGGGCCAAGAGACCCAGTACTTC
J: TRBJ1-1; length: 14; V: TRBV12-3/TRBV12-4; size: few; D: .; CDR3: CASRTQRMNTEAFF; DNA: TGTGCCAGCAGGACCCAGAGAATGAACACTGAAGCTTTCTTT
J: TRBJ2-2; length: 13; V: TRBV3-1; size: .; D: .; CDR3: CASSRHNTGELFF; DNA: TGTGCCAGCAGCCGACATAACACCGGGGAGCTGTTTTTT
J: TRBJ1-5; length: 15; V: TRBV20-1; size: .; D: .; CDR3: CSAREGGVNNQPQHF; DNA: TGCAGTGCTAGAGAAGGGGGGGTCAACAATCAGCCCCAGCATTTT
J: TRBJ2-1; length: 13; V: TRBV13; size: once; D: .; CDR3: CASSLESDNEQFF; DNA: TGTGCCAGCAGCCTAGAGAGCGATAATGAGCAGTTCTTC
J: TRBJ1-1; length: 13; V: TRBV13; size: .; D: TRBD1; CDR3: CATSEDRDTEAFF; DNA: TGTGCCACGTCTGAGGACAGGGACACTGAAGCTTTCTTT
J: TRBJ2-7; length: 13; V: TRBV10-3; size: .; D: .; CDR3: CAIRDQEFYEQYF; DNA: TGTGCCATCAGGGACCAGGAATTTTACGAGCAGTACTTC
J: TRBJ1-2; length: 16; V: TRBV18; size: .; D: .; CDR3: CASSPFIQEFPEGYTF; DNA: TGTGCCAGCTCACCATTCATCCAGGAGTTTCCTGAAGGCTACACCTTC
J: TRBJ2-7; length: 11; V: TRBV12-3/TRBV12-4; size: .; D: .; CDR3: CASELGGEQYF; DNA: TGTGCCAGCGAACTTGGAGGAGAGCAGTACTTC
J: TRBJ1-1; length: 19; V: TRBV9; size: few; D: TRBD1; CDR3: CASSDFDGTGGASYTEAFF; DNA: TGTGCCAGCAGCGACTTCGATGGAACAGGGGGCGCGAGTTACACTGAAGCTTTCTTT
J: TRBJ1-2; length: 14; V: TRBV29-1; size: few; D: .; CDR3: CSVEALLNNYGYTF; DNA: TGCAGCGTTGAGGCGCTTCTTAATAACTATGGCTACACCTTC
J: TRBJ2-7; length: 17; V: TRBV5-6; size: few; D: .; CDR3: CASTLLARGGRYYEQYF; DNA: TGTGCCAGCACCTTACTCGCCAGGGGGGGCAGGTACTACGAGCAGTACTTC
J: TRBJ1-5; length: 15; V: TRBV5-1; size: .; D: TRBD1; CDR3: CASSLGGQVNQPQHF; DNA: TGCGCCAGCAGCCTTGGGGGACAGGTCAATCAGCCCCAGCATTTT
J: TRBJ2-3; length: 15; V: TRBV29-1; size: few; D: .; CDR3: CSVEEWGPSTDTQYF; DNA: TGCAGCGTTGAAGAGTGGGGGCCTAGCACAGATACGCAGTATTTT
J: TRBJ2-7; length: 13; V: TRBV29-1; size: few; D: TRBD1; CDR3: CSVEGDRVYEQYF; DNA: TGCAGCGTTGAGGGGGACAGGGTGTACGAGCAGTACTTC
J: TRBJ2-1; length: 15; V: TRBV10-3; size: .; D: .; CDR3: CAISPLQRGYNEQFF; DNA: TGTGCCATCAGTCCCCTGCAGAGGGGGTACAATGAGCAGTTCTTC
J: TRBJ2-3; length: 19; V: TRBV11-2; size: few; D: TRBD1; CDR3: CASSVRFLWPGQVADTQYF; DNA: TGTGCCAGCAGCGTACGGTTCTTATGGCCTGGACAGGTTGCAGATACGCAGTATTTT
J: TRBJ2-2; length: 13; V: TRBV20-1; size: .; D: .; CDR3: CSFMQGGTGELFF; DNA: TGCAGTTTCATGCAGGGTGGCACCGGGGAGCTGTTTTTT
J: TRBJ2-5; length: 16; V: TRBV3-1; size: .; D: .; CDR3: CASSQDDGRAQETQYF; DNA: TGTGCCAGCAGCCAAGACGATGGCAGGGCACAAGAGACCCAGTACTTC
J: TRBJ2-3; length: 15; V: TRBV7-9; size: few; D: .; CDR3: CASSLPGTWADTQYF; DNA: TGTGCCAGCAGCCTACCCGGGACCTGGGCAGATACGCAGTATTTT
J: TRBJ2-7; length: 15; V: TRBV5-1; size: many; D: TRBD1; CDR3: CASSYQGAFVYEQYF; DNA: TGCGCCAGCAGCTACCAGGGGGCTTTCGTCTACGAGCAGTACTTC
J: TRBJ2-3; length: 14; V: TRBV5-1; size: few; D: TRBD2; CDR3: CASSLFSGADTQYF; DNA: TGCGCCAGCAGCTTGTTTAGCGGGGCAGATACGCAGTATTTT
J: TRBJ2-7; length: 17; V: TRBV12-3/TRBV12-4; size: .; D: TRBD2; CDR3: CASIPSTSGSIVSEQYF; DNA: TGTGCCAGCATCCCATCAACTAGCGGGAGTATTGTAAGCGAGCAGTACTTC
J: TRBJ2-7; length: 14; V: TRBV12-5; size: .; D: TRBD1; CDR3: CASGGQGQSYEQYF; DNA: TGTGCTAGTGGGGGACAGGGGCAATCCTACGAGCAGTACTTC
J: TRBJ2-7; length: 14; V: TRBV4-1; size: .; D: TRBD2; CDR3: CASSPGLAYYEQYF; DNA: TGCGCCAGCAGCCCGGGACTAGCGTACTACGAGCAGTACTTC
J: TRBJ2-3; length: 16; V: TRBV5-5; size: few; D: TRBD1; CDR3: CASSSTGTGLTDTQYF; DNA: TGTGCCAGCAGCTCGACCGGGACAGGGCTGACAGATACGCAGTATTTT
J: TRBJ1-5; length: 15; V: TRBV5-1; size: .; D: .; CDR3: CASSLQPHSNQPQHF; DNA: TGCGCCAGCAGCTTGCAACCCCATAGCAATCAGCCCCAGCATTTT
J: TRBJ2-7; length: 13; V: TRBV29-1; size: many; D: .; CDR3: CSVTDRPPYEQYF; DNA: TGCAGCGTTACTGACAGGCCTCCCTACGAGCAGTACTTC